The next 23 T cell receptor beta chains were all read from a single sample in a study of cytomegalovirus exposure and HLA in healthy donors. Researchers ran the PCR with 60 Vbeta and 13 Jbeta primers. Profiling relied on immunoSEQ multiplex PCR, and the TCRdb table lists in-frame clones only, not all of them. The table records approximately 110,000 clones, roughly an eighth of them present only once. Sequencing was done on a sample of PBMCs. Receptor source: a man between 35 and 55 years old in good health and CMV-seropositive.

This sequence joins TRBV27 and TRBJ2-7; D gene ambiguous. CDR1 and CDR2 from the germline V gene are MNHEY and SMNVEV (reference sequence). This CDR3 contains 13 residues. V was trimmed by 5 bases and J by 2 bases, leaving 10 bases between them. CDR3 nucleotide sequence: TGTGCCAGCAGTCAGCGACCTCCCTACGAGCAGTACTTC. It yields the protein CASSQRPPYEQYF.

The chain employs TRBV9 and TRBJ2-3; possibly TRBD2 for D (6 bases). Germline V gene data show CDR1 as SGDLS and CDR2 as YYNGEE. This CDR3 comprises 16 residues. Trimming took off 0 bases at V and 2 bases at J, with 13 bases between the two ends. CDR3 sequence (DNA): TGTGCCAGCAGCGTAGGGGGCTGGGACTCCACAGATACGCAGTATTTT. It is translated as CASSVGGWDSTDTQYF.

This chain connects TRBV5-4 to TRBJ2-1; TRBD1 agrees at 9 bases. Trimming at V came to 0 bases and at J to 8 bases, leaving 3 bases not matched to a gene. This CDR3 contains 14 residues. Germline CDR1 SGHNT, CDR2 YYREEE (reference sequence). CDR3 sequence (DNA): TGTGCCAGCAGCTTGGGACAGGGGGTCGATGAGCAGTTCTTC. Protein product: CASSLGQGVDEQFF. The variable domain in full, with the rest retrieved from reference TRBV5-4 and TRBJ2-1, is ETGVTQSPTHLIKTRGQQVTLRCSSQSGHNTVSWYQQALGQGPQFIFQYYREEENGRGNFPPRFSGLQFPNYSSELNVNALELDDSALYLCASSLGQGVDEQFFGPGTRLTVL.

The rearrangement links TRBV7-2 to TRBJ2-5, with D possibly matching TRBD2 (6 bases). The CDR3 has 15 amino acids. Trimming left V 0 bases short and J 5 bases short, with 13 bases between. Germline V gene data show CDR1 as SGHTA and CDR2 as FQGNSA. CDR3: CASSLAYGGGETQYF. The CDR3 coding sequence is TGTGCCAGCAGCTTAGCTTATGGGGGAGGCGAGACCCAGTACTTC.

This clone was seen only a few times. The chain combines TRBV6-5 with TRBJ1-2, with 11 positions matching TRBD1. The CDR3 sequence is 16 residues long. Trimming took 0 bases from V and 4 from J; bases not matched to a gene: 4. CDR1 is MNHEY, CDR2 SVGAGI, per germline. Here the CDR3 DNA reads TGTGCCAGCAGTTACTCAGGACAGGGGGCTGGCTATGGCTACACCTTC. Residues: CASSYSGQGAGYGYTF.

In nucleotides, the CDR3 is TGCGCCAGCAGTGAGTCTTACACCCTCTACGAGCAGTACTTC. This gives the protein CASSESYTLYEQYF. The chain employs TRBV10-2 and TRBJ2-7; D uncertain. This CDR3 spans 14 amino acids. CDR1 and CDR2 (germline): WSHSY, SAAADI. The V end was cut by 0 bases, the J end by 3 bases, with 9 bases between.

This clone has just a few counts. The rearrangement uses TRBV18 and TRBJ1-1; 8 bases are a match to TRBD1. CDR1 KGHSH and CDR2 LQKENI come from the germline V gene. The V and J ends lost 6 bases and 1 base, in that order; junction bases with no gene match: 7. This CDR3 is built from 15 residues. The CDR3, as DNA: TGTGCCAGCTCCGGACTGGGGACAGGGAACACTGAAGCTTTCTTT. This sequence encodes CASSGLGTGNTEAFF.

This clone has only a few counts. The gene calls are TRBV11-3 and TRBJ1-1, with D possibly matching TRBD1 (6 bases). Trimming stripped 1 base from V and 3 bases from J, with 6 bases between. This CDR3 spans 13 amino acids. The germline V gene encodes CDR1 SGHNT and CDR2 YENEEA. The chain's CDR3 is CASSLGQDTEAFF. CDR3 coding DNA: TGTGCCAGCAGCTTAGGACAGGACACTGAAGCTTTCTTT. Variable domain in full (rest from reference TRBV11-3 and TRBJ1-1): EAGVVQSPRYKIIEKKQPVAFWCNPISGHNTLYWYLQNLGQGPELLIRYENEEAVDDSQLPKDRFSAERLKGVDSTLKIQPAELGDSAVYLCASSLGQDTEAFFGQGTRLTVV.

The chain recombines TRBV6-6 with TRBJ1-2; the D gene is possibly TRBD1 (6 bases). CDR1 is MNHNY, CDR2 SVGAGI, per germline (reference sequence). This CDR3 region has 14 residues. Trimming left V 6 bases short and J 7 bases short, with 18 bases between. The chain's CDR3 is CASSLAQEQGGYTF. The CDR3 DNA reads as TGTGCCAGCAGCCTGGCTCAGGAACAGGGTGGCTACACCTTC.

V is TRBV18 and J is TRBJ2-7, with 9 bases lining up with TRBD2. Germline CDR1 is KGHSH and CDR2 is LQKENI. V was pared by 6 bases and J by 4 bases, with 4 bases of the junction left unmatched. This CDR3 contains 13 residues. The CDR3 sequence is CASSGTSLYEQYF. CDR3 coding DNA: TGTGCCAGCTCGGGGACTAGCTTATACGAGCAGTACTTC. Complete variable domain (other parts from reference TRBV18 and TRBJ2-7): NAGVMQNPRHLVRRRGQEARLRCSPMKGHSHVYWYRQLPEEGLKFMVYLQKENIIDESGMPKERFSAEFPKEGPSILRIQQVVRGDSAAYFCASSGTSLYEQYFGPGTRLTVT.

This clone turned up a few times. This chain joins TRBV4-1 and TRBJ1-1, with TRBD1 matching 10 bases. With 4 bases clipped from V and 0 bases from J, the junction kept 2 bases outside the gene matches. The CDR3 contains 15 residues. The germline V gene encodes CDR1 MGHRA and CDR2 YSYEKL. As DNA, the CDR3 is TGCGCCAGCAGCCGGGGACAGGGGTTGAACACTGAAGCTTTCTTT. It specifies CASSRGQGLNTEAFF.

The chain recombines TRBV13 with TRBJ2-4; D is perhaps TRBD1 (6 bases). The germline gives CDR1 PRHDT, CDR2 FYEKMQ (reference sequence). Trimming stripped 5 bases from V and 6 bases from J, with 11 bases between. This CDR3 spans 13 amino acids. Written as DNA, the CDR3 is TGTGCCAGCAGCCGACAGGCTGCAAACATTCAGTACTTC. It encodes CASSRQAANIQYF.

This clone was detected only a few times. A junction end diverges from the germline sequence, so it may reflect a read error. The chain couples TRBV10-2 to TRBJ2-7; 14 nucleotides align to TRBD2. Germline V lookup: CDR1 WSHSY, CDR2 SAAADI. The CDR3 runs to 15 residues. For the CDR3, the DNA is TGCGCCAGCACCGGGGGACTAGCGGGAGATCCGACCAGGACCTTC. Protein product: CASTGGLAGDPTRTF.

This clone came up a few times. Other DNA sequences within the sample encode an identical CDR3. J is TRBJ2-7 and V is TRBV6-5, with 8 bases identical to TRBD1. CDR1 is MNHEY and CDR2 is SVGAGI in the germline V gene. The CDR3 runs 16 residues. V shed 0 bases and J 0 bases; nucleotides not matched to a gene: 4. CDR3 loop: CASSYSGTGSSYEQYF. The CDR3 DNA sequence: TGTGCCAGCAGTTACTCTGGGACAGGCAGCTCCTACGAGCAGTACTTC.

This sequence joins TRBV5-6 and TRBJ2-1; 13 nucleotides align to TRBD2. V shed 5 bases, J shed 4 bases, and the junction held 9 bases outside the gene matches. The CDR3 extends over 17 amino acids. Germline V gene lookup returns CDR1 SGHDT and CDR2 YYEEEE. CDR3 sequence reads: CASSDGTSGVGYNEQFF. The CDR3 DNA reads TGTGCCAGCAGTGACGGGACTAGCGGGGTGGGTTACAATGAGCAGTTCTTC.

Only a few counts were recorded for this clone. J is TRBJ1-1 and V is TRBV5-1, with a possible D match to TRBD1 (6 bases). The CDR3 has 15 amino acids. Germline V lookup: CDR1 SGHRS, CDR2 YFSETQ. V was shortened by 4 bases and J by 0 bases, with 13 bases between the two germline ends. In nucleotides, the CDR3 is TGCGCCAGCAGCACGCTGGACAGCATGAACACTGAAGCTTTCTTT. Protein product: CASSTLDSMNTEAFF.

The sample holds a few counts of this clone. The rearrangement uses TRBV7-6 and TRBJ2-1; 7 bases are a match to TRBD2. The CDR3 loop spans 15 amino acids. The germline gives CDR1 SGHVS, CDR2 FNYEAQ. V shed 5 bases and J 9 bases; nucleotides not matched to a gene: 13. The CDR3 region has the DNA TGTGCCAGCAGCCACGGACTAGAGGGAGGTGGTGAGCAGTTCTTC. This encodes CASSHGLEGGGEQFF.

This clone was seen a few times. V usage is TRBV9 and J usage is TRBJ2-5; 8 bases map to TRBD1. The germline V gene has CDR1 SGDLS and CDR2 YYNGEE. The V gene end was trimmed by 4 bases and the J gene end by 5 bases; junction bases not matched to a gene: 10. The CDR3 sequence is 15 residues long. CDR3 DNA sequence: TGTGCCAGCAGCACCCGAGCAGGGGGCTTGGAGACCCAGTACTTC. Its translation: CASSTRAGGLETQYF. Together with reference TRBV9 and TRBJ2-5, the CDR3 gives the full variable domain: DSGVTQTPKHLITATGQRVTLRCSPRSGDLSVYWYQQSLDQGLQFLIQYYNGEERAKGNILERFSAQQFPDLHSELNLSSLELGDSALYFCASSTRAGGLETQYFGPGTRLLVL.

This clone was counted only a few times. The CDR3 loop reads CASSLASGGNTGELFF. In DNA form, the CDR3 reads TGCGCCAGCAGCTTGGCCAGCGGGGGGAACACCGGGGAGCTGTTTTTT. The chain has TRBV5-1 and TRBJ2-2; 8 bases agree with TRBD2. CDR1 is SGHRS and CDR2 is YFSETQ in the germline V gene. The CDR3 is made up of 16 amino acids. V lost 0 bases, J lost 1 base, and 2 bases stayed unmatched.

This clone was observed a handful of times. This chain links TRBV6-5 with TRBJ1-2; possible D gene TRBD1, 5 bases. CDR1 and CDR2 from the germline V gene are MNHEY and SVGAGI. V lost 5 bases, J lost 7 bases, and 14 bases lay in between. The CDR3 is made up of 13 amino acids. The CDR3 here is CASSASGVSGYTF. In DNA, the CDR3 is TGTGCCAGCAGTGCCTCGGGGGTTTCTGGCTACACCTTC.

This clone has more than one count but fewer than ten. The chain combines TRBV7-8 with TRBJ1-5; weak D call: TRBD1 (6 bases). This CDR3 contains 14 residues. CDR1 and CDR2 (germline): SGHVS, FQNEAQ. The V gene lost 0 bases and the J gene lost 11 bases, with 14 bases spanning the gap. The CDR3: CASSLAPLQGTQHF. The CDR3 nucleotides are TGTGCCAGCAGCTTAGCTCCGCTCCAGGGGACCCAGCATTTT.

This clone was seen a few times. The CDR3 spells CSVEGPRATDTQYF. The CDR3 DNA reads TGCAGCGTTGAAGGACCCAGGGCCACAGATACGCAGTATTTT. J is TRBJ2-3 and V is TRBV29-1; D might be TRBD1 (5 bases). Germline V gene lookup returns CDR1 SQVTM and CDR2 ANQGSEA. Trimming removed 1 base from V and 2 bases from J, with 10 bases in between. This CDR3 is 14 amino acids long.

V and J are TRBV5-1 and TRBJ2-7; D might be TRBD1 (6 bases). V shed 2 bases and J shed 7 bases, with 16 bases lying between them. The germline V gene encodes CDR1 SGHRS and CDR2 YFSETQ. The CDR3 has 14 residues. The CDR3 nucleotides are TGCGCCAGCAGCTTCTCTTACAGGGCAGGGGAGCAGTACTTC. Its protein product is CASSFSYRAGEQYF.